The T cell receptor (beta chain) described here comes from a study of TIL therapy for anti-PD-1-resistant metastatic lung cancer. The CDR3 sequence is 16 residues long. CDR1 is LGHNT, CDR2 FRNRAP, per germline. Unmatched junction bases numbered 11, after V lost 2 bases and J lost 8 bases. The libraries were made with immunoSEQ v3. Libraries were sequenced to roughly 2 million read pairs (survey) or roughly 5-6.5 million (deep). Clones were sequenced by immunoSEQ multiplex PCR, and TCRdb holds only the in-frame ones, with some missing. In the table there are roughly 23,000 clones, approximately 70% of which are singletons. Stated time point: pre-treatment sample, taken before nivolumab and TIL therapy.

The sequences come from blood, collected at baseline. This sequence was found in a person between 25 and 80 years old with non-small cell lung cancer. The gene calls are TRBV12-5 and TRBJ2-1; 8 bases map to TRBD2. For the CDR3, the DNA is TGTGCTAGTGGTTTGCGGCCCGGGACTAGGACCCATGAGCAGTTCTTC. It codes for CASGLRPGTRTHEQFF.